A selection of T cell receptor beta chains follows, all from one sample in a study of shared clonotypes between healthy human individuals. Repertoires were generated with immunoSEQ multiplex PCR, while TCRdb's copy carries only in-frame clones and drops some. This table holds millions of clones, roughly 92% found once. The sample was naive CD4+ T cells sorted from blood. The receptors shown here come from a young man in good health. The conserved cysteine and the conserved F or W are not part of the CDR3 here.

cdr3_length j_call v_call cdr3_aa
10 TRBJ2-7 TRBV5-1 ASSAAGPEQY
12 TRBJ1-1 TRBV28 ASTTLSVNTEAF
14 TRBJ2-4 TRBV29-1 SVEDGGGEAKNIQY
14 TRBJ2-7 TRBV21-1 ASSKAFEGVGGEQY
12 TRBJ1-1 TRBV5-4 ASTPLGDHTEAF
13 TRBJ1-1 TRBV5-1 ASSINRGDSTEAF
11 TRBJ2-3 TRBV9 ASSVAQSDTQY
13 TRBJ2-7 TRBV6-1 ASSEWGTGGFEQY
13 TRBJ1-2 TRBV2 ASSPGTAQVSGYT
11 TRBJ2-3 TRBV4-1 ASSLLGEGTQY
12 TRBJ1-6 TRBV5-1 ASSREGSNSPLH
11 TRBJ2-5 TRBV19 ASSIREQETQY
12 TRBJ2-7 TRBV5-6 ASSSRDRDYEQY
12 TRBJ2-3 TRBV5-1 ASSLGLSTDTQY
12 TRBJ2-5 TRBV11-2 ASSSTGPQETQY
11 TRBJ2-2 TRBV7-9 ASSLHDTGELF
14 TRBJ1-2 TRBV6-7 ASSYSYRGDGDGYT
13 TRBJ1-1 TRBV19 ASSRGPSLGTEAF
13 TRBJ2-3 TRBV27 ASRGLGSSTDTQY
11 TRBJ1-2 TRBV13 ASTTGGASGYT
16 TRBJ1-5 TRBV23-1 ASSQGAGAPYVNQPQH
14 TRBJ1-1 TRBV5-1 ASSLVPGQGWTEAF
9 TRBJ1-1 TRBV2 ASRAFLEAF
17 TRBJ2-1 TRBV9 ASSPRSSGRMSSYNEQF